This T cell receptor beta chain was found in a study of cytomegalovirus exposure and HLA in healthy donors. The CDR3 totals 11 residues. Trimming removed 6 bases from V and 3 bases from J, with 5 bases in between. Germline CDR1 reads ENHRY; CDR2 reads SYGVKD. This clone has a single count. PCR amplification relied on 60 Vbeta primers (plus 13 Jbeta primers). Method: immunoSEQ multiplex PCR; TCRdb's copy keeps in-frame clones and lacks some. Here the sample spans 180,000 or so clones, roughly 74% being singletons. The J gene is TRBJ1-1, the V gene TRBV10-3; D ambiguous. This clonotype was obtained from a female donor in good health and CMV-seronegative. The specimen was PBMCs. CDR3 DNA: TGTGCCATCAGGTCCGACACTGAAGCTTTCTTT. It codes for CAIRSDTEAFF.